This T cell receptor beta chain was identified during a study of OX40 agonist ivuxolimab in advanced cancers. Whole-study context: It was permissible to have had prior anti-PD-1, anti-PD-L1 or anti-CTLA-4 therapy, and around 43% had some.

Notes on the study in general: Certain nonresponders likewise exhibited a low normalized T-cell clonal expansion.

This clone appeared a few times. Its antigen is still unknown. With V trimmed by 6 bases and J by 0 bases, 5 bases remained unmatched. This CDR3 has 15 residues. Germline CDR1 LNHDA, CDR2 SQIVND (reference sequence). Sequencing was performed with immunoSEQ multiplex PCR; in TCRdb, only in-frame clones are kept and a portion is missing. The sample carries 56,000 or so clones, around 83% recorded once. The clonotype was recovered from an adult with an advanced solid tumor such as melanoma, head and neck, liver or kidney cancer. The sample here was CD4+ or CD8+ T cells sorted from blood, taken in a trial of the OX40 agonist ivuxolimab. This chain joins TRBV19 and TRBJ1-5, with 7 bases lining up with TRBD1. CDR3 protein: CASRGDSYSNQPQHF. Written as DNA, the CDR3 is TGTGCCAGTAGGGGGGACAGCTATAGCAATCAGCCCCAGCATTTT.